The 19 T cell receptor beta chains given below trace back to one sample, sequenced in a study of blood T cell repertoires in COVID-19 (dated by TCRdb to the early 2020s). Receptor amplification or capture employed the immunoSEQ multiplex PCR assay. The table comes from immuneACCESS by way of TCRdb, which keeps in-frame sequences with V and J called. Part of the clones is missing from these tables; in studies checked, under half for an unresolved V gene and the rest for unknown reasons. In this sample the table shows fewer than 400,000 clones, around 82% of which occur a single time. Around 3% of the sample rests with the top ten. The sequencing sample was made of peripheral blood. Receptors were obtained from a man aged 30 to 39 with active or convalescent COVID-19.

In regard to this clone: The sample carries other DNA sequences with the same CDR3. This chain joins TRBV6-2 or TRBV6-3 and TRBJ2-2; possibly TRBD1 for D (6 bases). Trimming pared 2 bases from V and 4 bases from J, leaving 8 bases between. CDR3 length: 14 residues. CDR1 and CDR2 (germline): MNHEY, SVGEGT. The CDR3 reads CASSYVQGTGELFF. The CDR3 coding sequence is TGTGCCAGCAGTTACGTACAGGGCACCGGGGAGCTGTTTTTT.

The V call is TRBV3-1 (or the pseudogene TRBV3-2), the J call TRBJ2-7; D is unresolved. The V end was cut by 1 base, the J end by 1 base, with 8 bases between. This CDR3 is built from 14 residues. The germline CDR1 and CDR2 sequences are LGHDT and YNNKEL (reference sequence). CDR3 in DNA: TGTGCCAGCAGCCAAGGCTGGCGGTCCTACGAGCAGTACTTC. Translation gives CASSQGWRSYEQYF.

This chain joins TRBV5-4 and TRBJ1-4; TRBD1 matches 7 bases. CDR1 SGHNT and CDR2 YYREEE come from the germline V gene (reference sequence). The length of the CDR3 is 15 residues. The ends lost 4 bases at V and 7 bases at J; junction bases unmatched: 10. The CDR3 nucleotides are TGTGCCAGCAGCCGGCAGGGGGTGAAAGTTGAAAAACTGTTTTTT. This encodes CASSRQGVKVEKLFF.

The chain couples TRBV7-2 to TRBJ2-7; 14 nucleotides agree with TRBD2. The germline CDR1 and CDR2 sequences are SGHTA and FQGNSA. The CDR3 covers 15 residues. V shed 5 bases and J 6 bases; nucleotides not matched to a gene: 6. The CDR3 spells CASSPGLAGAVEQYF. CDR3 in DNA: TGTGCCAGCAGCCCGGGACTAGCGGGAGCTGTCGAGCAGTACTTC.

The rearrangement links TRBV29-1 to TRBJ1-2, with D uncertain. This CDR3 spans 14 amino acids. Germline V gene lookup returns CDR1 SQVTM and CDR2 ANQGSEA. The germline V and J ends were trimmed by 6 bases and 0 bases, with 14 bases remaining between them. CDR3 sequence (DNA): TGCAGCGTACCCGGAGGGCCAGCTAACTATGGCTACACCTTC. Its protein is CSVPGGPANYGYTF.

The rearrangement uses TRBV25-1 and TRBJ2-7; no clear D gene. This CDR3 is built from 15 residues. Germline CDR1 reads MGHDK; CDR2 reads SYGVNS. With 3 bases removed from V and 0 bases from J, the gap between germline ends came to 12 bases. CDR3 protein: CASSDGHLYSYEQYF. CDR3 nucleotides: TGTGCCAGCAGTGATGGTCATCTCTACTCCTACGAGCAGTACTTC.

This rearrangement joins TRBV7-9 to TRBJ1-1; D might be TRBD1 (5 bases). The germline gives CDR1 SEHNR, CDR2 FQNEAQ (reference sequence). Trimming left V 4 bases short and J 0 bases short, with 9 bases between. The CDR3 covers 14 residues. CDR3 nucleotide sequence: TGTGCCAGCAGCTCTCGACAGATGAACACTGAAGCTTTCTTT. Amino acid sequence: CASSSRQMNTEAFF.

The chain employs TRBV6-6 and TRBJ1-6; no firm D call. Germline V gives CDR1 MNHNY, CDR2 SVGAGI (reference sequence). V gave up 6 bases and J gave up 9 bases, with 12 bases separating them. The CDR3 length is 13 residues. CDR3: CASSTGSASPLHF. CDR3 coding DNA: TGTGCCAGCAGCACGGGGAGTGCTTCACCCCTCCACTTT.

J is TRBJ2-3 and V is TRBV6-5, with D unclear. The CDR3 is made up of 13 amino acids. In germline, CDR1 is MNHEY, CDR2 SVGAGI. The ends were cut back, 8 bases at V and 2 bases at J, with 11 bases in the middle. The CDR3: CASAPVLTDTQYF. The CDR3 DNA sequence: TGTGCCAGCGCCCCGGTACTCACAGATACGCAGTATTTT.

The chain links TRBV14 to TRBJ1-6; a weak D match, TRBD1 (5 bases). V gave up 4 bases and J gave up 10 bases, with 17 bases separating them. CDR1 is SGHDN, CDR2 FVKESK, per germline. This CDR3 comprises 15 residues. CDR3 in DNA: TGTGCCAGCAGCCCCACGCGGGGGGGAGAATCACCCCTCCACTTT. This gives the protein CASSPTRGGESPLHF.

In this sample, this clone turned up a few times. The chain couples TRBV4-3 to TRBJ1-2; maybe TRBD1 (6 bases). The CDR3 loop spans 15 amino acids. Germline CDR1 LGHNA, CDR2 YSLEER. Trimming removed 4 bases from V and 2 bases from J, with 14 bases in between. CDR3 protein: CASSPYFTGNYGYTF. The CDR3 DNA follows: TGCGCCAGCAGCCCTTATTTTACAGGGAACTATGGCTACACCTTC.

This chain uses TRBV6-2 or TRBV6-3 with TRBJ2-3, with TRBD2 identical over 8 bases. The CDR3 length is 16 residues. V lost 2 bases and J lost 4; bases outside the gene matches: 8. Germline assignment: CDR1 MNHEY and CDR2 SVGEGT. The CDR3, as DNA: TGTGCCAGCAGTTACCTGGTAGCGGGGAGGGCAGATACGCAGTATTTT. Protein: CASSYLVAGRADTQYF.

This sequence joins TRBV3-1 (or the pseudogene TRBV3-2) and TRBJ1-1, with a weak D call TRBD1 (5 bases). Germline CDR1 is LGHDT and CDR2 is YNNKEL (reference sequence). V was trimmed by 0 bases and J by 7 bases, leaving 9 bases between them. The CDR3 length is 13 residues. The CDR3 sequence is CASSQDLGGEAFF. CDR3 nucleotides: TGTGCCAGCAGCCAAGATCTGGGGGGTGAAGCTTTCTTT.

The CDR3 region has the DNA TGTGCCAGTACCGAGGACAAGAGTTTTGGCTACACCTTC. This translates into CASTEDKSFGYTF. The genes are TRBV19 and TRBJ1-2; D is possibly TRBD1 (5 bases). This CDR3 contains 13 residues. Germline lookup yields CDR1 LNHDA and CDR2 SQIVND (reference sequence). The V end lost 7 bases, the J end lost 7 bases, and 16 bases lay between the germline ends.

In this sample, this clone turned up many times. The genes are TRBV14 and TRBJ1-1; D not resolved. The V end was cut by 4 bases, the J end by 1 base, with 10 bases between. Germline loops: CDR1 SGHDN, CDR2 FVKESK. CDR3 length: 14 amino acids. Here the CDR3 reads CASSPLKWNTEAFF. Here the CDR3 DNA reads TGTGCCAGCAGCCCTTTAAAATGGAACACTGAAGCTTTCTTT.

The V and J genes are TRBV5-6 and TRBJ2-3, with TRBD2 matching over 8 bases. V gave up 4 bases and J gave up 1 base; unmatched junction bases: 5. The germline V gene encodes CDR1 SGHDT and CDR2 YYEEEE. The length of the CDR3 is 15 residues. CDR3 coding DNA: TGTGCCAGCAGCACCCCGGGACTAGGCACAGATACGCAGTATTTT. Translated, it gives CASSTPGLGTDTQYF. Full variable domain (outside the CDR3, taken from reference TRBV5-6 and TRBJ2-3): DAGVTQSPTHLIKTRGQQVTLRCSPKSGHDTVSWYQQALGQGPQFIFQYYEEEERQRGNFPDRFSGHQFPNYSSELNVNALLLGDSALYLCASSTPGLGTDTQYFGPGTRLTVL.

The rearrangement uses TRBV5-4 and TRBJ2-3; TRBD2 matches 11 bases. The CDR3 covers 17 residues. The V gene's germline CDR1 is SGHNT and CDR2 YYREEE (reference sequence). Germline trimming cut 4 bases from V and 1 base from J; bases unmatched to any gene: 8. The CDR3 nucleotides read TGTGCCAGCAGCGCTCCCACTAGCGGGGGTGGCACAGATACGCAGTATTTT. This sequence encodes CASSAPTSGGGTDTQYF.

The chain combines TRBV27 with TRBJ2-7; D not resolved. The length of the CDR3 is 14 residues. Deletions cut 7 bases from V and 0 bases from J, with 13 bases between. Germline V CDR1 and CDR2: MNHEY, SMNVEV (reference sequence). DNA of the CDR3: TGTGCCAGCACAACCTCTGGGCTCTCCTACGAGCAGTACTTC. Translated: CASTTSGLSYEQYF.

This chain connects TRBV6-7 to TRBJ1-2, with D hard to call. TRBV6-7 falls under the ORF class, with uncertain function. V shed 7 bases and J shed 7 bases, with 13 bases lying between them. The CDR3 is made up of 12 amino acids. The CDR3, as DNA: TGTGCCAGCACCCCCTCGGAGTTTGGCTACACCTTC. This encodes CASTPSEFGYTF.